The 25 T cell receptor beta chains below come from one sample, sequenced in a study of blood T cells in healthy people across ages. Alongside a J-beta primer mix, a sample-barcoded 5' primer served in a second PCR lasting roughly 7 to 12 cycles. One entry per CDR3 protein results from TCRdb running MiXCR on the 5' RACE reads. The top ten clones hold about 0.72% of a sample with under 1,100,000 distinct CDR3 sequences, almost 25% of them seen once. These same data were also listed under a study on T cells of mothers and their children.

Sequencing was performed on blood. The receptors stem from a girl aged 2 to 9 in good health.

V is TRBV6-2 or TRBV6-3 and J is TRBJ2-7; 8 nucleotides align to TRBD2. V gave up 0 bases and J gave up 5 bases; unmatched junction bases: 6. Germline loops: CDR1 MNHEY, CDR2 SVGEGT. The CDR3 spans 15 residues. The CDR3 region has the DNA TGTGCCAGCAGTTACTCTGGGACTAGGTACCACGAGCAGTACTTC. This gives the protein CASSYSGTRYHEQYF.

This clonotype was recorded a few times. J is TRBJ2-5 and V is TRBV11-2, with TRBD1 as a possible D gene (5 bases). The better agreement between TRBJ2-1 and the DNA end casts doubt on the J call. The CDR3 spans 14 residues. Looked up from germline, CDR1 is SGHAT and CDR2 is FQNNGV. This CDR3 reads CASSSMGRFDEQFF. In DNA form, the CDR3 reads TGTGCCAGCAGCAGCATGGGGCGTTTCGATGAGCAGTTCTTC.

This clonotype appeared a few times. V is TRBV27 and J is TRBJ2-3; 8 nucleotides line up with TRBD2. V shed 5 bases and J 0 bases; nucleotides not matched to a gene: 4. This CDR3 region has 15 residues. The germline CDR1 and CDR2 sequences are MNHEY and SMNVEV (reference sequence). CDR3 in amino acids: CASSVAGPSTDTQYF. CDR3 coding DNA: TGTGCCAGCAGTGTAGCGGGACCGAGCACAGATACGCAGTATTTT.

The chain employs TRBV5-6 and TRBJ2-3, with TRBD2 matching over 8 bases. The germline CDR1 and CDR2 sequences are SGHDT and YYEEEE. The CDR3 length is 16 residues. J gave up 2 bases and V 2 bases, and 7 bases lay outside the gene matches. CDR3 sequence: CASSFGTGGATDTQYF. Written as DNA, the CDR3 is TGTGCCAGCAGCTTCGGGACGGGAGGGGCCACAGATACGCAGTATTTT.

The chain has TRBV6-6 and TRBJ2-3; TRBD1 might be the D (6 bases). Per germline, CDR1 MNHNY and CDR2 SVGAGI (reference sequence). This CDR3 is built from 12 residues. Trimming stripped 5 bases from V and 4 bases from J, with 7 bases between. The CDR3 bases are TGTGCCAGCAGTGGACAGCCAGATACGCAGTATTTT. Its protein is CASSGQPDTQYF.

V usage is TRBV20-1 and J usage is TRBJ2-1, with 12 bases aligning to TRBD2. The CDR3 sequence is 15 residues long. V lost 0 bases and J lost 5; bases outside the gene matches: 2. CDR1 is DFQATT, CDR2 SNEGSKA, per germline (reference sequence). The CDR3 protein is CSARDTSGRNNEQFF. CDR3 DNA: TGCAGTGCTAGAGACACTAGCGGGAGGAACAATGAGCAGTTCTTC.

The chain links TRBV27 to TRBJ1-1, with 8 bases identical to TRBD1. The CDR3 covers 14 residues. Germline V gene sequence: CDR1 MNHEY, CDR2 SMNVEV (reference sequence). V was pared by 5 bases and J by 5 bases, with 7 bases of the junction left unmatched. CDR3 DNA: TGTGCCAGCAGTCCAGGGGGCGCGTATACTGAAGCTTTCTTT. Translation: CASSPGGAYTEAFF.

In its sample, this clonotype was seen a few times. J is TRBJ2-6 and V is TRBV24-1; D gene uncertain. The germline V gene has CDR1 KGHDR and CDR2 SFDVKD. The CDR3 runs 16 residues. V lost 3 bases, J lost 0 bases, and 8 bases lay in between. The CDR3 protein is CATSDGWASGANVLTF. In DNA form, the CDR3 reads TGTGCCACCAGTGATGGTTGGGCCTCTGGGGCCAACGTCCTGACTTTC.

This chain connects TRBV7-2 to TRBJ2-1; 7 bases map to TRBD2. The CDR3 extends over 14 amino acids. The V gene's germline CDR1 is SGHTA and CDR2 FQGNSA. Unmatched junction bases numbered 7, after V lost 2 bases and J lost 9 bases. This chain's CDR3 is CASSLFGRLSEQFF. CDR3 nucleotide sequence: TGTGCCAGCAGCTTATTCGGGAGGCTTTCTGAGCAGTTCTTC.

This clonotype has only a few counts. This CDR3 reads CASSPGRGRHEQFF. The CDR3 DNA follows: TGCGCCAGCAGCCCGGGCAGGGGTAGGCATGAGCAGTTCTTC. V is TRBV4-3 and J is TRBJ2-5; a weak D match, TRBD1 (6 bases). The assigned J gene may be wrong: the sequence end matches TRBJ2-1 better. Germline V CDR1 and CDR2: LGHNA, YSLEER. The CDR3 consists of 14 residues.

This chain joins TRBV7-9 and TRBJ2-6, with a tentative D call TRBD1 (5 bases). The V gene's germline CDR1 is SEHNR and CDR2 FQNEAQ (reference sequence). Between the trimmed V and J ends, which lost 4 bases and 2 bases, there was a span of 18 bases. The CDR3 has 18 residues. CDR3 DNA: TGTGCCAGCAGCTCTCCCCCAGGGAATATCGCTGGGGCCAACGTCCTGACTTTC. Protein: CASSSPPGNIAGANVLTF. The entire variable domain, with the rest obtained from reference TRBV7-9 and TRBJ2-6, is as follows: DTGVSQNPRHKITKRGQNVTFRCDPISEHNRLYWYRQTLGQGPEFLTYFQNEAQLEKSRLLSDRFSAERPKGSFSTLEIQRTEQGDSAMYLCASSSPPGNIAGANVLTFGAGSRLTVL.

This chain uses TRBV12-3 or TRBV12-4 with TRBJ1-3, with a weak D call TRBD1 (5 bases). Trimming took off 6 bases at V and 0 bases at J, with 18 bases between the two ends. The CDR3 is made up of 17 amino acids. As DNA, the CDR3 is TGTGCCAGCAGCGGTGGGGGACCTCTAATCTCTGGAAACACCATATATTTT. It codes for CASSGGGPLISGNTIYF.

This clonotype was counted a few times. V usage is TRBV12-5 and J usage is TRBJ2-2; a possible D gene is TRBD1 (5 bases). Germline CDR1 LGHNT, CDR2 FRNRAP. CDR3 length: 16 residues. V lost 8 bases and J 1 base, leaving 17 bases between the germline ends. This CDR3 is CASQLRGTLNTGELFF. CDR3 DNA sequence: TGTGCTAGTCAACTAAGGGGCACCTTGAACACCGGGGAGCTGTTTTTT.

The DNA for the CDR3 is TGTGCCATCAGCCACCGGGACAGGGGAGACACCGGGGAGCTGTTTTTT. Its protein product is CAISHRDRGDTGELFF. The rearrangement joins TRBV10-3 to TRBJ2-2; 10 bases agree with TRBD1. V trimming: 6 bases; J trimming: 3 bases; junction bases outside the gene matches: 7. The CDR3 runs 16 residues. The germline gives CDR1 ENHRY, CDR2 SYGVKD.

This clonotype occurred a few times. CDR3 sequence (DNA): TGTGCCAGCAGTCTTTCGGTCGGGACGAGCAGTTACGAGCAGTACTTC. Its protein product is CASSLSVGTSSYEQYF. The V call is TRBV27, the J call TRBJ2-7; D could derive from TRBD1 or TRBD2 (5 bases each). The CDR3 loop spans 16 amino acids. The V end lost 5 bases, the J end lost 4 bases, and 21 bases lay between the germline ends. Germline V lookup: CDR1 MNHEY, CDR2 SMNVEV (reference sequence).

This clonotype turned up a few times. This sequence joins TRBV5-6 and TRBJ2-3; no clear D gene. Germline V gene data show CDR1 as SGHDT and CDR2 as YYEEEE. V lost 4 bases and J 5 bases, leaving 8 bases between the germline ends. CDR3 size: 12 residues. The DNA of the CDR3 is TGTGCCAGCAGCCAAGGTGTAGATACGCAGTATTTT. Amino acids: CASSQGVDTQYF.

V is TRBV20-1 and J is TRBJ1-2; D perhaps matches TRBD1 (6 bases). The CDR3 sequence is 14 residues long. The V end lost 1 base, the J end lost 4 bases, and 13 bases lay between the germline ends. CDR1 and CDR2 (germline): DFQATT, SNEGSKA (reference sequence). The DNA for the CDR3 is TGCAGTGCTAGAGGGCCCGGGGGCATCTATGGCTACACCTTC. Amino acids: CSARGPGGIYGYTF.

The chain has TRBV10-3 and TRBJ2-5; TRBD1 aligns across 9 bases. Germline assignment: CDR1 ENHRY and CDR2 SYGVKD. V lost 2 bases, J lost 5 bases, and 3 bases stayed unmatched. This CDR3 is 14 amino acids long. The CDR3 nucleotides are TGTGCCATCAGTGAGCGGACAGGGGTGGAGACCCAGTACTTC. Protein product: CAISERTGVETQYF.

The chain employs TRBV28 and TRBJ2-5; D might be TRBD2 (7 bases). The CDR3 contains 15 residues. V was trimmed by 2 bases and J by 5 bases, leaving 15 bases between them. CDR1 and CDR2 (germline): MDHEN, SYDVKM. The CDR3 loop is CASSLAQGGVETQYF. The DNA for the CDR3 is TGTGCCAGCAGTTTAGCACAGGGAGGGGTCGAGACCCAGTACTTC. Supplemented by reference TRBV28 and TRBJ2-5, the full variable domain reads DVKVTQSSRYLVKRTGEKVFLECVQDMDHENMFWYRQDPGLGLRLIYFSYDVKMKEKGDIPEGYSVSREKKERFSLILESASTNQTSMYLCASSLAQGGVETQYFGPGTRLLVL.

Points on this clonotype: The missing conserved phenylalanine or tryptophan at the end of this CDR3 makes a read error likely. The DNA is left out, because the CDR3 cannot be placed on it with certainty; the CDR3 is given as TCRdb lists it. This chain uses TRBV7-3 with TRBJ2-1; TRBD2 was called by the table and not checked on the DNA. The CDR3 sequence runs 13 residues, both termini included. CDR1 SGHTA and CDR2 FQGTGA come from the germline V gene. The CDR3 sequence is CASSLGPLNEQFS.

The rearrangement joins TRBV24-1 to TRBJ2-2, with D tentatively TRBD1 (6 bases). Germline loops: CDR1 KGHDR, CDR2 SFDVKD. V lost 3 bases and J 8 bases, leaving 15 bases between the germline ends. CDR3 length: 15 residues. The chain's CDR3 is CATSDPATGFGELFF. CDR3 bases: TGTGCCACCAGTGATCCAGCTACAGGGTTTGGGGAGCTGTTTTTT.

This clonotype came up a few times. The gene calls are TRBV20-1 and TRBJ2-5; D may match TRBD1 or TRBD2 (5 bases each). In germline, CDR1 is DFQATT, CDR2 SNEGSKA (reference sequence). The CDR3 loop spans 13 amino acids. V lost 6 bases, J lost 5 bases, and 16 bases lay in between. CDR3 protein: CSATGPLVETQYF. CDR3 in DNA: TGCAGTGCAACGGGACCCTTAGTGGAGACCCAGTACTTC.

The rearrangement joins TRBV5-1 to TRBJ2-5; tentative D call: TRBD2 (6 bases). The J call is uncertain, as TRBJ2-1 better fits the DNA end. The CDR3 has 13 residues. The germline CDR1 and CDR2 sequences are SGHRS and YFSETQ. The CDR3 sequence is CASSLNLEGKQFF. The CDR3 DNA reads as TGCGCCAGCAGCTTGAATCTGGAGGGGAAGCAGTTCTTC.

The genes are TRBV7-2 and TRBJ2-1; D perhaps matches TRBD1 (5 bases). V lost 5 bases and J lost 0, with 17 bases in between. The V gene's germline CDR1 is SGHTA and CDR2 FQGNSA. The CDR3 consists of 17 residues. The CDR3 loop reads CASSPQGRSSSYNEQFF. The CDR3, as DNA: TGTGCCAGCAGCCCTCAGGGCCGGAGCAGCTCCTACAATGAGCAGTTCTTC.

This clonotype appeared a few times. The CDR3 reads CASTLASPLHF. The CDR3 nucleotides read TGTGCCAGCACCCTCGCCTCACCCCTCCACTTT. The V and J genes are TRBV2 and TRBJ1-6; no clear D gene. The length of the CDR3 is 11 residues. Germline values: CDR1 SNHLY, CDR2 FYNNEI. V lost 7 bases and J 10 bases, leaving 8 bases between the germline ends. Combining the CDR3 with reference TRBV2 and TRBJ1-6 gives the whole variable domain EPEVTQTPSHQVTQMGQEVILRCVPISNHLYFYWYRQILGQKVEFLVSFYNNEISEKSEIFDDQFSVERPDGSNFTLKIRSTKLEDSAMYFCASTLASPLHFGNGTRLTVT.